The 2 T cell receptor beta chains listed next were all sequenced from one sample in a study of T cell responses to AZD1222 COVID-19 vaccine (dated by TCRdb to the early 2020s). Libraries were made using the immunoSEQ multiplex PCR assay. TCRdb took this table from immuneACCESS and kept in-frame rearrangements with V and J called. Such tables lack part of the clones; where checked against another copy, unresolved V genes explain under half of the gap, and the rest is unexplained. Present in this sample are some 150,000 clones, roughly 91% of which were seen just once. The ten biggest clones cover 1.5% to 2% of the sample. The time point label, as the study defines it: baseline before first vaccination. This material consisted of peripheral blood, taken on day 0 of AZD1222 vaccination. The source of these receptors is an adult in good health.

This clone was observed a single time. The junction differs from germline at one of its ends, possibly a read error. V gene TRBV7-2 combines with J gene TRBJ2-1; 7 bases are shared with TRBD1. The CDR3 extends over 15 amino acids. Germline V gene sequence: CDR1 SGHTA, CDR2 FQGNSA. The CDR3 loop is CASSQGVQGYNEQFF. DNA for the CDR3: TGTGCCAGCAGCCAGGGCGTACAGGGGTACAACGAGCAGTTCTTC.

This chain links TRBV12-3 or TRBV12-4 with TRBJ2-7; D not resolved. The CDR3 extends over 13 amino acids. V lost 3 bases and J 6 bases, leaving 12 bases between the germline ends. The CDR3 loop reads CASSFGLAAEQYF. The CDR3 nucleotides are TGTGCCAGCAGTTTTGGTTTGGCAGCCGAGCAGTACTTC.